These 18 T cell receptor beta chains share one sample of origin, sequenced in a study of post-analysis software for immune sequencing data. Regarding the study as a whole: Patients carried four or five TRBV segments more frequently than controls did, and TRBV5-6, TRBV5-1 and TRBV20-1 were among them.

Unique molecular identifiers tagged the TCR beta cDNA libraries. Using its own MiXCR run on the PCR reads, TCRdb lists one record per CDR3 protein. The sample lists fewer than 850,000 distinct CDR3 sequences; 30% were seen once. These TCRs' antigens remain unknown. The sequenced sample was blood. Source of these receptors: a girl aged 10 to 17 with multiple sclerosis.

This clonotype was observed a few times. This rearrangement joins TRBV5-1 to TRBJ2-3, with a tentative D call TRBD2 (6 bases). The CDR3 totals 13 residues. V dropped 5 bases and J dropped 4 bases, with 11 bases sitting between them. In germline, CDR1 is SGHRS, CDR2 YFSETQ. CDR3 sequence: CASSWRAPDTQYF. The CDR3 DNA reads as TGCGCCAGCAGTTGGAGGGCCCCAGATACGCAGTATTTT. Full variable domain (outside the CDR3, taken from reference TRBV5-1 and TRBJ2-3): KAGVTQTPRYLIKTRGQQVTLSCSPISGHRSVSWYQQTPGQGLQFLFEYFSETQRNKGNFPGRFSGRQFSNSRSEMNVSTLELGDSALYLCASSWRAPDTQYFGPGTRLTVL.

As regards this clonotype: A read error may be the cause here, since a much bigger clone is one base away. This chain uses TRBV12-3 or TRBV12-4 with TRBJ2-5; the D gene could be TRBD1 or TRBD2 (5 bases each). The CDR3 is made up of 13 amino acids. CDR3 residues: CTSSPGRIETQYF. CDR3 in DNA: TGTACCAGCAGTCCGGGACGCATAGAGACCCAGTACTTC.

The table lists this clonotype with a few counts. The chain employs TRBV6-6 and TRBJ2-3; possible D gene TRBD2, 6 bases. Germline assignment: CDR1 MNHNY and CDR2 SVGAGI (reference sequence). The CDR3 has 15 residues. With 2 bases removed from V and 2 bases from J, the gap between germline ends came to 11 bases. Written as DNA, the CDR3 is TGTGCCAGCAGTTACAGTGGAGGGGTCACAGATACGCAGTATTTT. It translates to CASSYSGGVTDTQYF.

The chain uses TRBV7-2 and TRBJ1-2; TRBD1 is a possible D gene (6 bases). Germline V gives CDR1 SGHTA, CDR2 FQGNSA. Trimming shortened V by 1 base and J by 3 bases, and 12 bases separated the two germline ends. CDR3 size: 15 residues. The CDR3 loop reads CASSLVPTGDYGYTF. The CDR3 DNA is TGTGCCAGCAGCTTAGTGCCGACAGGCGACTATGGCTACACCTTC.

This clonotype has more than one count but fewer than ten. The V and J genes are TRBV6-2 or TRBV6-3 and TRBJ2-1; D could derive from TRBD1 or TRBD2 (6 bases each). The germline gives CDR1 MNHEY, CDR2 SVGEGT. The ends were cut back, 8 bases at V and 0 bases at J, with 23 bases in the middle. The CDR3 runs to 18 residues. The DNA for the CDR3 is TGTGCCAGCGTGAGCAATGTCGCGGGACACAACTCCTACAATGAGCAGTTCTTC. This codes for CASVSNVAGHNSYNEQFF.

The chain carries TRBV5-8 and TRBJ2-1; D is ambiguous. The CDR3 loop spans 15 amino acids. Germline-derived CDR1 and CDR2 are SGHTS and YDEGEE. Trimming took off 4 bases at V and 2 bases at J, with 13 bases between the two ends. In DNA, the CDR3 is TGTGCCAGCAGCCCCCGGGTTAAGCCCTACAATGAGCAGTTCTTC. The encoded protein is CASSPRVKPYNEQFF.

This clonotype has only a few counts. This sequence joins TRBV7-2 and TRBJ1-2; D might be TRBD1 (5 bases). V gave up 7 bases and J gave up 2 bases, with 14 bases separating them. Per germline, CDR1 SGHTA and CDR2 FQGNSA. The CDR3 sequence is 14 residues long. CDR3 DNA: TGTGCCAGCACCCTATCCACAGGAAACTATGGCTACACCTTC. It specifies CASTLSTGNYGYTF.

This clonotype was recorded a few times. The genes are TRBV9 and TRBJ2-2; TRBD2 agrees at 9 bases. With 6 bases clipped from V and 4 bases from J, the junction kept 7 bases outside the gene matches. Per the germline V gene, CDR1 is SGDLS and CDR2 is YYNGEE. CDR3 length: 15 residues. CDR3 sequence (DNA): TGTGCCAGCACGCCCAGCGGGGGGTCCACCGGGGAGCTGTTTTTT. Protein: CASTPSGGSTGELFF.

V gene TRBV29-1 combines with J gene TRBJ2-3; 12 bases map to TRBD2. This CDR3 spans 16 amino acids. J was trimmed by 0 bases and V by 6 bases; bases with no gene match: 7. Germline V lookup: CDR1 SQVTM, CDR2 ANQGSEA. CDR3 nucleotides: TGCAGCGTGTGGACTAGCGGGGCAACTAGCACAGATACGCAGTATTTT. Translating gives CSVWTSGATSTDTQYF.

There are a few counts of this clonotype. The V and J genes are TRBV7-2 and TRBJ2-1, with D possibly being TRBD1 or TRBD2 (5 bases each). Germline CDR1 SGHTA, CDR2 FQGNSA. Trimming stripped 1 base from V and 4 bases from J, with 11 bases between. This CDR3 contains 15 residues. The CDR3 DNA is TGTGCCAGCAGCTTAGTGGGGGTCGCATACAATGAGCAGTTCTTC. As protein: CASSLVGVAYNEQFF.

This clonotype was counted many times. The chain carries TRBV6-4 and TRBJ1-2, with a tentative D call TRBD1 (6 bases). The CDR3 runs to 14 residues. Germline CDR1 MRHNA, CDR2 SNTAGT. The V and J ends lost 0 bases and 7 bases respectively, with 12 bases between them. DNA for the CDR3: TGTGCCAGCAGTGACTCAACTACAGGGTTTGGCTACACCTTC. This translates into CASSDSTTGFGYTF.

The chain has TRBV5-4 and TRBJ2-3; TRBD2 matches 7 bases. CDR3 length: 14 amino acids. V shed 0 bases and J 2 bases; nucleotides not matched to a gene: 0. Germline CDR1 is SGHNT and CDR2 is YYREEE (reference sequence). The CDR3: CASSLERDTDTQYF. The CDR3 coding sequence is TGTGCCAGCAGCTTGGAGCGGGACACAGATACGCAGTATTTT.

This chain links TRBV2 with TRBJ2-4; D uncertain. Germline V gives CDR1 SNHLY, CDR2 FYNNEI. The CDR3 spans 12 residues. V was trimmed by 9 bases and J by 0 bases, leaving 6 bases between them. The CDR3 DNA is TGTGCCAGTACTCTAGCCAAAAACATTCAGTACTTC. It specifies CASTLAKNIQYF. Full variable domain (remainder filled in from reference TRBV2 and TRBJ2-4): EPEVTQTPSHQVTQMGQEVILRCVPISNHLYFYWYRQILGQKVEFLVSFYNNEISEKSEIFDDQFSVERPDGSNFTLKIRSTKLEDSAMYFCASTLAKNIQYFGAGTRLSVL.

This clonotype occurred a few times. This chain joins TRBV20-1 and TRBJ2-1, with D possibly called TRBD1 or TRBD2 (5 bases each). CDR3 size: 15 residues. Germline V CDR1 and CDR2: DFQATT, SNEGSKA (reference sequence). V shed 3 bases and J shed 9 bases, with 21 bases lying between them. This CDR3 is CSARKRDLRKGEQFF. CDR3 nucleotides: TGCAGTGCTAGGAAACGGGACCTCAGAAAGGGTGAGCAGTTCTTC.

As regards this clonotype: Just one base apart from a much larger clone, this may be a read error. This chain links TRBV20-1 with TRBJ2-5, with 7 bases aligning to TRBD1. This CDR3 has 13 amino acids. CDR1 and CDR2 from the germline V gene are DFQATT and SNEGSKA (reference sequence). The CDR3 coding sequence is TGCAGTGCGAAGACAGGGCTCCAAGATACCCAGTACTTC. Protein product: CSAKTGLQDTQYF.

The table lists this clonotype with a few counts. The chain links TRBV29-1 to TRBJ1-1; D is undetermined. Germline loops: CDR1 SQVTM, CDR2 ANQGSEA. V was trimmed by 0 bases and J by 4 bases, leaving 9 bases between them. CDR3 length equals 13 residues. The CDR3 DNA reads as TGCAGCGTTGAAGAAGGCAGGTCCACTGAAGCTTTCTTT. Amino acids: CSVEEGRSTEAFF. Full variable domain (missing parts from reference TRBV29-1 and TRBJ1-1): SAVISQKPSRDICQRGTSLTIQCQVDSQVTMMFWYRQQPGQSLTLIATANQGSEATYESGFVIDKFPISRPNLTFSTLTVSNMSPEDSSIYLCSVEEGRSTEAFFGQGTRLTVV.

This clonotype turned up a few times. This chain links TRBV29-1 with TRBJ1-4; D uncertain. The CDR3 consists of 15 residues. Trimming took 4 bases from V and 8 from J, leaving 20 bases between them. The V gene's germline CDR1 is SQVTM and CDR2 ANQGSEA. DNA for the CDR3: TGCAGCGTTGTTCCTCCGGGAGGGTTAAGGGAAAAACTGTTTTTT. Translating gives CSVVPPGGLREKLFF.

This clonotype was seen many times. This CDR3 reads CSVEEVTGGRETQYF. The CDR3 region has the DNA TGCAGCGTTGAAGAAGTTACAGGGGGCAGAGAGACCCAGTACTTC. The rearrangement uses TRBV29-1 and TRBJ2-5, with TRBD1 matching 9 bases. The V gene end was trimmed by 0 bases and the J gene end by 4 bases; junction bases not matched to a gene: 6. The V gene's germline CDR1 is SQVTM and CDR2 ANQGSEA. The CDR3 runs 15 residues.